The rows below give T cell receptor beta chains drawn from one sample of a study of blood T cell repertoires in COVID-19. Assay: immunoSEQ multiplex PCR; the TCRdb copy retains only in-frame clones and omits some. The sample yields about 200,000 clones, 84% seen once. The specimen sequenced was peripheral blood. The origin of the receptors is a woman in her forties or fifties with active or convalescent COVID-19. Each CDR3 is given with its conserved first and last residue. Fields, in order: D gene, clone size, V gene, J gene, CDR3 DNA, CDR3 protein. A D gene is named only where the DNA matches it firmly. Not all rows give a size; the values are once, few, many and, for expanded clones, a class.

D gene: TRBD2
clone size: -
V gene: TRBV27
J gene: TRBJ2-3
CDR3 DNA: TGTGCCAGCAGGTTCCGGGGGGGCCGTACAGATACGCAGTATTTT
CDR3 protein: CASRFRGGRTDTQYF

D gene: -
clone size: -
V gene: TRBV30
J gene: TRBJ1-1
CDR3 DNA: TGTGCCTGGAGTGTGCGGGCCGCTTTTGGAGCTTTCTTT
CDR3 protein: CAWSVRAAFGAFF

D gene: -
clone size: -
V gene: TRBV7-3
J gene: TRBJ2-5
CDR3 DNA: TGTGCCAGCGGCCGGGGAACAGGGTCCCAAGAGACCCAGTACTTC
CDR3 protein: CASGRGTGSQETQYF

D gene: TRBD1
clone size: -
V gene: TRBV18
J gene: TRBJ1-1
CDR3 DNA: TGTGCCAGCTCACCGGGACAGGGGACCCCAGCTTTCTTT
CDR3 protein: CASSPGQGTPAFF

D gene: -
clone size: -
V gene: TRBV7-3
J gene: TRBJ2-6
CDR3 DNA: TGTGCCAGCAGCTACCTGGGGGGGCCTGGGGCCAACGTCCTGACTTTC
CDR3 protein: CASSYLGGPGANVLTF

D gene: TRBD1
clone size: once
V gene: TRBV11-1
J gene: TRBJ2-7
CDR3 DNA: TGTGCCAGCAGCCTCGAACAGGGGGGTACCTACGAGCAGTACTTC
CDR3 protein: CASSLEQGGTYEQYF

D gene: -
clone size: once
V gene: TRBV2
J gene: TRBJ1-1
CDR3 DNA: TGTGCCAGCAGTTCTCTGACACTGAACACTGAAGCTTTCTTT
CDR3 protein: CASSSLTLNTEAFF

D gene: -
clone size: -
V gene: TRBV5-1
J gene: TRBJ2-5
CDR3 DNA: TGCGCCAGCAGCTTGGGGCCCGGCGGAGAGACCCAGTACTTC
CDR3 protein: CASSLGPGGETQYF

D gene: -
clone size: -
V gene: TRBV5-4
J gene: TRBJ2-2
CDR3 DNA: TGTGCCAGCAGGCTGGGGCGGGGAACTACCGGGGAGCTGTTTTTT
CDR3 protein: CASRLGRGTTGELFF

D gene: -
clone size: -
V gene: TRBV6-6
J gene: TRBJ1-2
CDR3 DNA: TGTGCCAGCAGTTACGGGGACAAGAGCAGCGGCTACACCTTC
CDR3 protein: CASSYGDKSSGYTF

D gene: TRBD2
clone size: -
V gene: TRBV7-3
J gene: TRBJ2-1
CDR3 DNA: TGTGCCAGCAGCTTAGGGGCTAGCGGGAGAAATGAGCAGTTCTTC
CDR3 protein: CASSLGASGRNEQFF

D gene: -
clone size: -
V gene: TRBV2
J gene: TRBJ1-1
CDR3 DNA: TGTGCCAGCAGGGTAGGGGGTATGAACACTGAAGCTTTCTTT
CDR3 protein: CASRVGGMNTEAFF

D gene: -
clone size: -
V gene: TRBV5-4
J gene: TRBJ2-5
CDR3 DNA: TGTGCCAGCAGCCCACGAGGGGCAGGGGATGAGACCCAGTACTTC
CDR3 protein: CASSPRGAGDETQYF

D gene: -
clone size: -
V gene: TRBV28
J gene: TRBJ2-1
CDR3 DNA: TGTGCCAGCAGTACCCAGGTTCGCTCCTACAATGAGCAGTTCTTC
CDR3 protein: CASSTQVRSYNEQFF

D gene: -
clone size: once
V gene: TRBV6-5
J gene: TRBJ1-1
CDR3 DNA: TGTGCCAGCAGTCCCAGGGAGGCGAACACTGAAGCTTTCTTT
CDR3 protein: CASSPREANTEAFF

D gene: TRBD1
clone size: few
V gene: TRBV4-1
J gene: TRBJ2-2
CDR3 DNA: TGCGCCAGCAGCCAAGCCTTACGGGACAGGGTCTACGGGGAGCTGTTTTTT
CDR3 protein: CASSQALRDRVYGELFF

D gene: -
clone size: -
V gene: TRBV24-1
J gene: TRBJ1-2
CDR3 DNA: TGTGCCACCAGTGATCCGACAACTAACTATGGCTACACCTTC
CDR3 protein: CATSDPTTNYGYTF

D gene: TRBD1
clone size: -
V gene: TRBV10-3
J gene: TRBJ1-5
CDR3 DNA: TGTGCCATCAGTGACTCAGGGGGTCCCAGTCAGCCCCAGCATTTT
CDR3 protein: CAISDSGGPSQPQHF

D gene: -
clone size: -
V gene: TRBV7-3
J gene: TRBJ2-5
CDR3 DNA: TGTGCCAGCAGCTTAAGGGGGACACAACAAGAGACCCAGTACTTC
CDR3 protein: CASSLRGTQQETQYF

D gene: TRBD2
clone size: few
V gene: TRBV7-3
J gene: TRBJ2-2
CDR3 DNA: TGTGCCAGCAGCCCCCGGGGTCTAGCGGGAGACACCGGGGAGCTGTTTTTT
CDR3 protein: CASSPRGLAGDTGELFF

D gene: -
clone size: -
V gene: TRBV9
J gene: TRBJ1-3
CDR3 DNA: TGTGCCAGCAGCGTAGATATTTATGGAGGGAACACCATATATTTT
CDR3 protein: CASSVDIYGGNTIYF

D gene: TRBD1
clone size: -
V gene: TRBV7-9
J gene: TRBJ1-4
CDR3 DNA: TGTGCCAGCAGCCGACAGGGGGACGATGAAAAACTGTTTTTT
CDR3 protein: CASSRQGDDEKLFF

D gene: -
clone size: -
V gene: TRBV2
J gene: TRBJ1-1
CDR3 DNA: TGTGCCAGCAGTGAAAGGGGGAACACTGAAGCTTTCTTT
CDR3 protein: CASSERGNTEAFF

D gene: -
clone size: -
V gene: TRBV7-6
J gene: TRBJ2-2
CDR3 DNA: TGTGCCAGCAGCTTGGGGGGAGTAGGGACCGGGGAGCTGTTTTTT
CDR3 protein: CASSLGGVGTGELFF

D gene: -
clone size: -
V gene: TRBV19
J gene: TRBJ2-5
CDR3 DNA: TGTGCCAGTAGTATCGGTGCGGGGAGCCAAGAGACCCAGTACTTC
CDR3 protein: CASSIGAGSQETQYF

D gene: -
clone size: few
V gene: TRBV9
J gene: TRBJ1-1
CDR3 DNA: TGTGCCAGCAGCGTAGGAGGGTCCAACTCTATGAACACTGAAGCTTTCTTT
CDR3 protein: CASSVGGSNSMNTEAFF

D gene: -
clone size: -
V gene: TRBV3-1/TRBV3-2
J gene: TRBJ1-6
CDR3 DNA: TGTGCCAGCAGCCATCATGGGGGGGGCCTGAATTCACCCCTCCACTTT
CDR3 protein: CASSHHGGGLNSPLHF

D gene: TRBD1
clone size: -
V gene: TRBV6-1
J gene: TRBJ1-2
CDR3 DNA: TGTGCCAGCAGTGAAGCGCCGGGACAGGGCTATGGCTACACCTTC
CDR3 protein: CASSEAPGQGYGYTF

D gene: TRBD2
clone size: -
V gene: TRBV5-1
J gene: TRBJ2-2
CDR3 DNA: TGCGCCAGCAGCCGCGGCCTAGCGGGAGGGGCAACCGGGGAGCTGTTTTTT
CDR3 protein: CASSRGLAGGATGELFF

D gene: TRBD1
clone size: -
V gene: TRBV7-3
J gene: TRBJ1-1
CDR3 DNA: TGTGCCAGCAGCTTAGGAGTCATGGGACAGGGCGGTGTCGGTGAAGCTTTCTTT
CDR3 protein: CASSLGVMGQGGVGEAFF

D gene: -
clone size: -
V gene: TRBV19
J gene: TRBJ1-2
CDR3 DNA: TGTGCCAGTAGTATTTTTGACAGTAAGAACTATGGCTACACCTTC
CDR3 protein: CASSIFDSKNYGYTF

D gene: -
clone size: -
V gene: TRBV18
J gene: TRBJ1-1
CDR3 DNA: TGTGCCAGCTCACCTCCCCCCATAGGGGGAGGGCGGACTGAAGCTTTCTTT
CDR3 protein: CASSPPPIGGGRTEAFF

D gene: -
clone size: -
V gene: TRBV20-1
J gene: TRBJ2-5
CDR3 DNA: TGCAGTGCTAGTCCCAAAGAGACCCAGTACTTC
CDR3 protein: CSASPKETQYF

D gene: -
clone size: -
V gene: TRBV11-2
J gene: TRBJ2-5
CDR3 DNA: TGTGCCAGCAGCTTACCCAGGGGTTGGGAAGAGACCCAGTACTTC
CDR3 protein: CASSLPRGWEETQYF

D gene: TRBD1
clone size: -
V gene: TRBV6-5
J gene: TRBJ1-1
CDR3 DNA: TGTGCCAGCAGTTACTCCCCGGGACAGATCAACACTGAAGCTTTCTTT
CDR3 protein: CASSYSPGQINTEAFF

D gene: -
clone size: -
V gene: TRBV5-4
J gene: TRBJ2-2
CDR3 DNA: TGTGCCAGCAGCTTGACGAGCACTAACACCGGGGAGCTGTTTTTT
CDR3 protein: CASSLTSTNTGELFF

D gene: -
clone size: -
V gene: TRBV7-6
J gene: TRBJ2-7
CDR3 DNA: TGTGCCAGCAGCCGGGGAGGCCTCTACGAGCAGTACTTC
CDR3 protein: CASSRGGLYEQYF

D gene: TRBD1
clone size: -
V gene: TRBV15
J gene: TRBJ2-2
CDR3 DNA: TGTGCCACCAGCGATCAGGGGGACGGGGAGCTGTTTTTT
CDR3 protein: CATSDQGDGELFF

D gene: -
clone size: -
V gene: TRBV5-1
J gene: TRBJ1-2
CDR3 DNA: TGCGCCAGCAGCTTGGTTACAGCCGATATTAAGTACACCTTC
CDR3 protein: CASSLVTADIKYTF

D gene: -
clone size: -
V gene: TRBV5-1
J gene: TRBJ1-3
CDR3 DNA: TGCGCCAGCAGCAGTACAGGGAGTAATGGAAACACCATATATTTT
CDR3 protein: CASSSTGSNGNTIYF

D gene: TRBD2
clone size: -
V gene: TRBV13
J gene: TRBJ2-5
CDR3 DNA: TGTGCCAGCAGCCTACAGGGACTAGCGGATAAAGAGACCCAGTACTTC
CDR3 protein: CASSLQGLADKETQYF

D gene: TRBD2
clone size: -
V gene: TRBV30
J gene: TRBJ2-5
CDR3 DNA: TGTGCCTGGACGGGTCTAGCGGGAGCCGGGAAAGAGACCCAGTACTTC
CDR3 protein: CAWTGLAGAGKETQYF

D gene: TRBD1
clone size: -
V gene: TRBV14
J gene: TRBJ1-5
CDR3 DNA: TGTGCCAGCAGCCAGGAGAGGACAGGGGAAGTGCCCCAGCATTTT
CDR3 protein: CASSQERTGEVPQHF

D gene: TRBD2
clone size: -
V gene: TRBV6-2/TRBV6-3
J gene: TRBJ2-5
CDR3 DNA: TGTGCCAGCAGTTGGACTAGCGGGGGTCATAATAGGGAGACCCAGTACTTC
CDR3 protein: CASSWTSGGHNRETQYF

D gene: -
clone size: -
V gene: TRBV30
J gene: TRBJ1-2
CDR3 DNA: TGTGCCTGGAGTGTACTTCCCGGGGACTATGGCTACACCTTC
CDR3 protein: CAWSVLPGDYGYTF

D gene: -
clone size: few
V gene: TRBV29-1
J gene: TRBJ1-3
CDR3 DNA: TGCAGCGCCAGCTCTGGAAACACCATATATTTT
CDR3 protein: CSASSGNTIYF

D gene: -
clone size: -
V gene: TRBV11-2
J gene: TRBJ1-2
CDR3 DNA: TGTGCCAGCAGCCTCCATCCCCCTCTCAGCTATGGCTACACCTTC
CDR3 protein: CASSLHPPLSYGYTF

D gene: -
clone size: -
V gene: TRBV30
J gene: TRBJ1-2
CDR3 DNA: TGTGCCTGGAGTATCCACGGCTATGGCTACACCTTC
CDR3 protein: CAWSIHGYGYTF

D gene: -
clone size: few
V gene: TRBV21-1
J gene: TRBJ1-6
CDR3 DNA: TGTGCCAGCCGCTCCGGTCTCTATTCACCCCTCCACTTT
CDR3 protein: CASRSGLYSPLHF

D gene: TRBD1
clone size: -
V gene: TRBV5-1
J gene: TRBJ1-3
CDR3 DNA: TGCGCCAGCAGATTGTCGGGACAGGGGGCTTACCGCCTATATTTT
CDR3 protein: CASRLSGQGAYRLYF

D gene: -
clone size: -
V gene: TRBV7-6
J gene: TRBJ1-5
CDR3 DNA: TGTGCCAGCAGCGTCGGGAATGGTAATCAGCCCCAGCATTTT
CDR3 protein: CASSVGNGNQPQHF

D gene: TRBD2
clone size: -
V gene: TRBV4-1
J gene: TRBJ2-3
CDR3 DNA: TGCGCCAGCAGACTGAGGGGACTACGCACAGATACGCAGTATTTT
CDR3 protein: CASRLRGLRTDTQYF

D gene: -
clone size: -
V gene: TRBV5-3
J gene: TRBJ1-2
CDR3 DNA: TGTGCCAGAAGCTTGAGGGTGGGACATGCTAACTATGGCTACACCTTC
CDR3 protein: CARSLRVGHANYGYTF

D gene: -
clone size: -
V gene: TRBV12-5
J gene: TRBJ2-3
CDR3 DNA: TGTGCTAGTGGTTTGGTCTTCCCTACCGTTCGGGAGCCGCAGTATTTT
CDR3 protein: CASGLVFPTVREPQYF